This T cell receptor (beta chain) was profiled in a study of cytomegalovirus exposure and HLA in healthy donors. About this clone itself: Its target is not known.

Separation from the roughly 700-subject first cohort characterized the roughly 110-subject validation cohort, to which the donors belonged. This CDR3 has 15 amino acids. Trimming pared 4 bases from V and 5 bases from J, leaving 15 bases between. Per germline, CDR1 GTSNPN and CDR2 SVGIG (reference sequence). Assay used: immunoSEQ multiplex PCR; TCRdb lists only in-frame clones, some missing. The sample includes 98,000 or so clones, around 82% of them seen just once. Findings and caveats of the study: The TCR clusters that emerged in the first cohort tended, a later analysis found, to co-occur in the approximately 120 validation repertoires. Many donors shared some public TCRs, even though most TCR sequences were rare. The study recorded 160 or so TCR beta chains that were cytomegalovirus-associated.

The clonotype was recovered from a young woman in good health and CMV-seronegative. Sequenced input: PBMCs. The chain employs TRBV30 and TRBJ1-6; D gene unclear. The CDR3 sequence: CAWNPLRLDNSPLHF. CDR3 in DNA: TGTGCCTGGAACCCCTTGAGGCTAGATAATTCACCCCTCCACTTT. Using reference TRBV30 and TRBJ1-6 for the parts outside the CDR3, the full variable domain is SQTIHQWPATLVQPVGSPLSLECTVEGTSNPNLYWYRQAAGRGLQLLFYSVGIGQISSEVPQNLSASRPQDRQFILSSKKLLLSDSGFYLCAWNPLRLDNSPLHFGNGTRLTVT.